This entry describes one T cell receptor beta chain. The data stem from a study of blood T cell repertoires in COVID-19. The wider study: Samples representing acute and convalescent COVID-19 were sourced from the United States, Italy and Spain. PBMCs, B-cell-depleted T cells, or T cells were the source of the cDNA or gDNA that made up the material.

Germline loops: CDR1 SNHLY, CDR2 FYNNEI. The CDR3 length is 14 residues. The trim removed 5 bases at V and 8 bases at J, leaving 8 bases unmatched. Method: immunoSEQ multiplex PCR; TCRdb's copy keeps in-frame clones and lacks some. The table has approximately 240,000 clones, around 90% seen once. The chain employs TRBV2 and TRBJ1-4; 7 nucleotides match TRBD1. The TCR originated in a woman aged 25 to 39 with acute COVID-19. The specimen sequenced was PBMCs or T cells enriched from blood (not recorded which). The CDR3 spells CASSRQGFGEKLFF. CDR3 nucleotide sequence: TGTGCCAGCAGTAGACAGGGATTCGGCGAAAAACTGTTTTTT.